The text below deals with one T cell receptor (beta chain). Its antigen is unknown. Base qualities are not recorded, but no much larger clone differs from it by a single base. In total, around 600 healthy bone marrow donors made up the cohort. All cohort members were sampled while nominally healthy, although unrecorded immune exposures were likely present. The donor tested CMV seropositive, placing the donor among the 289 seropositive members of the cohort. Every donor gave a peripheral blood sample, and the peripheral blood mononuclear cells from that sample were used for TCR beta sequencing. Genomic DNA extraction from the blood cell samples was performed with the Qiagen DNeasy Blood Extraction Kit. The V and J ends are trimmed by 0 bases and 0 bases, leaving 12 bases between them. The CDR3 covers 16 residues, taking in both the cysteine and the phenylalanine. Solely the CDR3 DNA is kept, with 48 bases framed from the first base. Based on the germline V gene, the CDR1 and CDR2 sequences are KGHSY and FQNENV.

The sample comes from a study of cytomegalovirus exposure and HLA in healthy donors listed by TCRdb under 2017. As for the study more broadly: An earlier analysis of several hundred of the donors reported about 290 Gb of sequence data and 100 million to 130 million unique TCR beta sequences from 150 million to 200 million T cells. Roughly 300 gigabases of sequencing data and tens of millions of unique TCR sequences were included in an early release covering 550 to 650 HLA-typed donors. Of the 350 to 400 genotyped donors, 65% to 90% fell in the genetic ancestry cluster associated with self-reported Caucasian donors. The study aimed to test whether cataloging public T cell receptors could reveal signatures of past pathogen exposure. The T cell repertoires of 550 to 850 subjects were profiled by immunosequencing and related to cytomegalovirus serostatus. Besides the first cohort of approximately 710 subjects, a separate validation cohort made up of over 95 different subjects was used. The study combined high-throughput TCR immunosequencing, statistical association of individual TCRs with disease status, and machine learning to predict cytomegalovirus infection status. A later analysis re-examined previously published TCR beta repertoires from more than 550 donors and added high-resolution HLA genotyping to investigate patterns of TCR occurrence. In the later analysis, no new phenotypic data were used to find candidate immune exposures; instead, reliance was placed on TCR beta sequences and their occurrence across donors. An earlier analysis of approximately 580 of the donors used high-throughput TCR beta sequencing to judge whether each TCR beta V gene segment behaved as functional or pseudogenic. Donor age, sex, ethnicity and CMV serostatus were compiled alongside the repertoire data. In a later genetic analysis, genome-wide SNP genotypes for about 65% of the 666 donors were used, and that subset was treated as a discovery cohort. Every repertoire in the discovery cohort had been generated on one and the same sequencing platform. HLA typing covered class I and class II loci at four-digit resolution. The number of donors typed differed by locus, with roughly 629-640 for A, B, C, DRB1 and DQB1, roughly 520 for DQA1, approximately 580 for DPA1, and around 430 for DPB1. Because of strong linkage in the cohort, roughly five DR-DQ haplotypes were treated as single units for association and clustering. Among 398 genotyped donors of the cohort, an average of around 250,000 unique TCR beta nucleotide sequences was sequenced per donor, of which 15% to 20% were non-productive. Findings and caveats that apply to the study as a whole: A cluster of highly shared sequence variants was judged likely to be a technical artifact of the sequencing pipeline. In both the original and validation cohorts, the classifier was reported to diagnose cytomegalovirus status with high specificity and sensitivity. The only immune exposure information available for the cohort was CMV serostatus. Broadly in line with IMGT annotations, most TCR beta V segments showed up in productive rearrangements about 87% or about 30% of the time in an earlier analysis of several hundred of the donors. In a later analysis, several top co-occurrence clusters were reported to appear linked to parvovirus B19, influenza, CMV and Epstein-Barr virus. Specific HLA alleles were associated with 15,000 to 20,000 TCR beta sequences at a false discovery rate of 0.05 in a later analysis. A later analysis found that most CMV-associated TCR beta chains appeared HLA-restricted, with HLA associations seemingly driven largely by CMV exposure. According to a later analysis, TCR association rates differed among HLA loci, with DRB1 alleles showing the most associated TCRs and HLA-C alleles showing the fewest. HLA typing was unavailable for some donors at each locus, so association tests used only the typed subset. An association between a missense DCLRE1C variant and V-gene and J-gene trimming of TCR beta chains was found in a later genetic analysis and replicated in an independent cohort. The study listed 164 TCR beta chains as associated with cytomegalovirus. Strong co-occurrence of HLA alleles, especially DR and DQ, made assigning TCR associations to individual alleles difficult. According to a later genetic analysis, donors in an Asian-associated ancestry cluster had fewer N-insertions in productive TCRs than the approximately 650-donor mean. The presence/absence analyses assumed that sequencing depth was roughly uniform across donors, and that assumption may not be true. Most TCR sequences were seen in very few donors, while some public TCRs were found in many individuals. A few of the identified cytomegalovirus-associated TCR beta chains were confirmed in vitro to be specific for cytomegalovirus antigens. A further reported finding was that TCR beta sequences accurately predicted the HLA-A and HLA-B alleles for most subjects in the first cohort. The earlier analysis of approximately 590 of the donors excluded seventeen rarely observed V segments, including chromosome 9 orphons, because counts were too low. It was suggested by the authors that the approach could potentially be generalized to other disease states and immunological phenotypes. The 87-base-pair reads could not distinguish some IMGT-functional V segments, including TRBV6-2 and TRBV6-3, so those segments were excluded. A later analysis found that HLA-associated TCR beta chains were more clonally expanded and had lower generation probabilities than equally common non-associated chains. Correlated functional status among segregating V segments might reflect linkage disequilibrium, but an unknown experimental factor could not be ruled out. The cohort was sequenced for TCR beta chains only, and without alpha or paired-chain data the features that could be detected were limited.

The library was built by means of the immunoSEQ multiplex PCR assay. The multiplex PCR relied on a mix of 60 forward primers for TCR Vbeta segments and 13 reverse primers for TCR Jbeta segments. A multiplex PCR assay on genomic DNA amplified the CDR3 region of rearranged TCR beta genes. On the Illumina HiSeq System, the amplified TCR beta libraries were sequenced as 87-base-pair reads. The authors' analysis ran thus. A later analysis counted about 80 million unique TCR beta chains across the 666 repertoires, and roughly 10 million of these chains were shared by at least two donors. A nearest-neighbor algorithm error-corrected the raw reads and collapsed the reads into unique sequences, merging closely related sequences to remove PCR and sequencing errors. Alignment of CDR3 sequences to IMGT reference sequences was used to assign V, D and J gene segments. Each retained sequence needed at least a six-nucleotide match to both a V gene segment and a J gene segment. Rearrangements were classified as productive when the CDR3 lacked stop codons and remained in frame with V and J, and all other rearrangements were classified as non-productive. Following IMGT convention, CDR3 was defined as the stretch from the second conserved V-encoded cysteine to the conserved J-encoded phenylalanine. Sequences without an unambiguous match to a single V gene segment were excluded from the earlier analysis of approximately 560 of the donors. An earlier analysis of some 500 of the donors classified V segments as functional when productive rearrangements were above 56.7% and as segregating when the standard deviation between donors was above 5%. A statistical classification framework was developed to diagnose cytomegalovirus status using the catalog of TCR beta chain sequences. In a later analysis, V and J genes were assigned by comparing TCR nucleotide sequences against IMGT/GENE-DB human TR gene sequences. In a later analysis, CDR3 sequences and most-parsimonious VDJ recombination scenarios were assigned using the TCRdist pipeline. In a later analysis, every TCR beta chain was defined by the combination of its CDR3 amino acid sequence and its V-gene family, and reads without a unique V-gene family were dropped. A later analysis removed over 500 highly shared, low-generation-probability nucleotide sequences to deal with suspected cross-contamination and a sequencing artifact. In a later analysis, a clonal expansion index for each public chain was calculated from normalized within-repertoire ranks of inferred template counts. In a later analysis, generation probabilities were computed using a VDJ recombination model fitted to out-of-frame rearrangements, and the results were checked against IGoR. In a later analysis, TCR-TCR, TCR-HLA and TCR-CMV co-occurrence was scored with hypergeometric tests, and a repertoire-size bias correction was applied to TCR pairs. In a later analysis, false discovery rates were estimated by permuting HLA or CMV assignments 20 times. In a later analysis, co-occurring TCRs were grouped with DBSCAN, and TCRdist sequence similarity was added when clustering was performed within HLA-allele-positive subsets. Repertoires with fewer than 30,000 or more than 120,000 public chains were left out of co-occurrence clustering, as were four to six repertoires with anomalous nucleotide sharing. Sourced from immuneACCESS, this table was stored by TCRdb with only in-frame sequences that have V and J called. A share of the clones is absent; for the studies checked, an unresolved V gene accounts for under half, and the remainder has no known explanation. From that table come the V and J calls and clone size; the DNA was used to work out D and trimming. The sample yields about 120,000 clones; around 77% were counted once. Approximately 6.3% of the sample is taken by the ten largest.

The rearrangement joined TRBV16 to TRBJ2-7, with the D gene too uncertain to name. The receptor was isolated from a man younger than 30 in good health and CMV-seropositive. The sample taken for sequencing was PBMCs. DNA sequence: TGTGCCAGCAGCCAATCACAGCCAACTTACTCCTACGAGCAGTACTTC. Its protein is CASSQSQPTYSYEQYF.